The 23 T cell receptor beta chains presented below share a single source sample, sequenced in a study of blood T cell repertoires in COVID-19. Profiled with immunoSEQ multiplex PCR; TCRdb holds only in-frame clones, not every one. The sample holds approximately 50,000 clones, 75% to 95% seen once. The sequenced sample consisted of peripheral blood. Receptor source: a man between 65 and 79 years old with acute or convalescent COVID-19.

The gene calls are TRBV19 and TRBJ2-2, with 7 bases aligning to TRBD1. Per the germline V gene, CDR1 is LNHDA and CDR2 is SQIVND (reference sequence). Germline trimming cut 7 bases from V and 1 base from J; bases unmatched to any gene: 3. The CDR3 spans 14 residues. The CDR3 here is CASNYRGNTGELFF. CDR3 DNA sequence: TGTGCCAGTAATTACAGGGGGAACACCGGGGAGCTGTTTTTT.

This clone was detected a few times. CDR3 in amino acids: CAVGTGGLTEAFF. DNA of the CDR3: TGTGCGGTGGGGACAGGGGGACTCACTGAAGCTTTCTTT. The rearrangement links TRBV19 to TRBJ1-1; 11 bases match TRBD1. Germline V gene sequence: CDR1 LNHDA, CDR2 SQIVND (reference sequence). The CDR3 length is 13 residues. The entire variable domain, with the rest obtained from reference TRBV19 and TRBJ1-1, is as follows: DGGITQSPKYLFRKEGQNVTLSCEQNLNHDAMYWYRQDPGQGLRLIYYSQIVNDFQKGDIAEGYSVSREKKESFPLTVTSAQKNPTAFYLCAVGTGGLTEAFFGQGTRLTVV.

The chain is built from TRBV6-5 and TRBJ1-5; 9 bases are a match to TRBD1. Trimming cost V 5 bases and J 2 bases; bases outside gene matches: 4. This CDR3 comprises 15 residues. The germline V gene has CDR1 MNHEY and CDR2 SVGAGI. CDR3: CASSTRTGGNQPQHF. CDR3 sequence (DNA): TGTGCCAGCAGTACAAGGACAGGGGGCAATCAGCCCCAGCATTTT.

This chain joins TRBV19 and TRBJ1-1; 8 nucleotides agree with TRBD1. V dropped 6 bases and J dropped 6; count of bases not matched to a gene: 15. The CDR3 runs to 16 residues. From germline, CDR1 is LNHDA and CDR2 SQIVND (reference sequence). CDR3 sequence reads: CASSGTLTGDEPEAFF. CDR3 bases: TGTGCCAGTAGCGGGACTCTGACAGGGGACGAACCTGAAGCTTTCTTT.

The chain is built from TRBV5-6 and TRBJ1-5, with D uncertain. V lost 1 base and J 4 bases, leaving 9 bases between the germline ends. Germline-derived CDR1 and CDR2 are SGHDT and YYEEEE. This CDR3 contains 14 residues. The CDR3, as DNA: TGTGCCAGCAGCTTGTACAGCACAAATCAGCCCCAGCATTTT. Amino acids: CASSLYSTNQPQHF.

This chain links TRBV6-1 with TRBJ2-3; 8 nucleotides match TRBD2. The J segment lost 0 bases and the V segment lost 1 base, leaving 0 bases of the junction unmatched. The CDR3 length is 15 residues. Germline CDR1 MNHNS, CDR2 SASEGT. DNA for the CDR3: TGTGCCAGCAGTGAAGAGCGGGGGAGCACAGATACGCAGTATTTT. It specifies CASSEERGSTDTQYF.

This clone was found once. The CDR3 region is CASTLTSGVNTEAFF. The CDR3 bases are TGCGCCAGCACCCTCACTAGCGGGGTGAACACTGAAGCTTTCTTT. The chain recombines TRBV5-1 with TRBJ1-1; D gene unclear. Germline assignment: CDR1 SGHRS and CDR2 YFSETQ. The CDR3 contains 15 residues. Between the trimmed V and J ends, which lost 6 bases and 0 bases, there was a span of 15 bases. The entire variable domain, with the rest obtained from reference TRBV5-1 and TRBJ1-1, is as follows: KAGVTQTPRYLIKTRGQQVTLSCSPISGHRSVSWYQQTPGQGLQFLFEYFSETQRNKGNFPGRFSGRQFSNSRSEMNVSTLELGDSALYLCASTLTSGVNTEAFFGQGTRLTVV.

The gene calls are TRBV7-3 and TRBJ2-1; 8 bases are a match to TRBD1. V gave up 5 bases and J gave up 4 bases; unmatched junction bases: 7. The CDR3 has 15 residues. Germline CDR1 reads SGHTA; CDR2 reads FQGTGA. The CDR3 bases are TGTGCCAGCAGCCTTGGACAGGGTTGGTACAATGAGCAGTTCTTC. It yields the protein CASSLGQGWYNEQFF.

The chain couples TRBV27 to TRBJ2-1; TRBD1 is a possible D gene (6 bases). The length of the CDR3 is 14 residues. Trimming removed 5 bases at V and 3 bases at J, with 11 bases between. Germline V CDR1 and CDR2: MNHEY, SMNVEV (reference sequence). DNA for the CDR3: TGTGCCAGCAGTCCCCCGACAGGCTACAATGAGCAGTTCTTC. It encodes CASSPPTGYNEQFF.

The chain's CDR3 is CASSYPRGIGTEAFF. The CDR3 nucleotides read TGTGCCAGCAGTTACCCAAGGGGCATTGGGACTGAAGCTTTCTTT. V usage is TRBV6-2 or TRBV6-3 and J usage is TRBJ1-1, with D perhaps matching TRBD1 (5 bases). Germline V CDR1 and CDR2: MNHEY, SVGEGT. The CDR3 is 15 amino acids. V dropped 2 bases and J dropped 5 bases, with 15 bases sitting between them.

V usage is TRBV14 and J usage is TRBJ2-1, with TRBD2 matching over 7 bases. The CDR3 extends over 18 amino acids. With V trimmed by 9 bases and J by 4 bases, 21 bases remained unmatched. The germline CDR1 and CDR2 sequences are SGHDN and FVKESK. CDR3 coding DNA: TGTGCCAGTCATACAAAAAACTGGCTAGCGGAGACGTACAATGAGCAGTTCTTC. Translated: CASHTKNWLAETYNEQFF.

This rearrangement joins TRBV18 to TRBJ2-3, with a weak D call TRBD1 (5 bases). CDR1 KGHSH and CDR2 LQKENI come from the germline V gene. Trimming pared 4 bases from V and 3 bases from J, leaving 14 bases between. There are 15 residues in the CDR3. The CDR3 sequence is CASSLTVRDTDTQYF. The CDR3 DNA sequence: TGTGCCAGCTCACTTACGGTCAGGGATACAGATACGCAGTATTTT.

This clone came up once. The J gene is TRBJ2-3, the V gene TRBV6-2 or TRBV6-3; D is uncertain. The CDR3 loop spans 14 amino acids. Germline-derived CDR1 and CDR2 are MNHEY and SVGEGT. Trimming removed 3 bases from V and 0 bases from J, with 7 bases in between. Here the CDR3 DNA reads TGTGCCAGCAGTTATTTGGCCAGCACAGATACGCAGTATTTT. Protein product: CASSYLASTDTQYF.

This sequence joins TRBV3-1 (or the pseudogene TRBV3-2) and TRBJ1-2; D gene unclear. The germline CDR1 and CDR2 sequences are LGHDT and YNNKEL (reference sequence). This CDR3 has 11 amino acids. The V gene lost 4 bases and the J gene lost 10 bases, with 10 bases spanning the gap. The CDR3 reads CASSRSTVYTF. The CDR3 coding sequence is TGTGCCAGCAGCCGATCTACGGTCTACACCTTC.

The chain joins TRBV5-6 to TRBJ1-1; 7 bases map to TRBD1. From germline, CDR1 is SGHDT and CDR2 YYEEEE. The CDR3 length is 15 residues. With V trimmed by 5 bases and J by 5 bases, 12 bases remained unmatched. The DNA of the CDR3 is TGTGCCAGCAGTTTTCTACGAGGGGGCGAAACTGAAGCTTTCTTT. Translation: CASSFLRGGETEAFF.

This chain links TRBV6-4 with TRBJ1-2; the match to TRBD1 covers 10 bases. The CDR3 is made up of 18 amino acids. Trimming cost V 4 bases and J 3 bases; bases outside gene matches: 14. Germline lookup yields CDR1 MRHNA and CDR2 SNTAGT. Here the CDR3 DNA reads TGTGCCAGCAGTGCTCGACCGGGACAGGGGACCCTTTACTATGGCTACACCTTC. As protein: CASSARPGQGTLYYGYTF.

The CDR3 here is CASSELGAGVSPLHF. The CDR3, as DNA: TGTGCCAGCAGTGAACTCGGGGCAGGGGTTTCACCCCTCCACTTT. The chain carries TRBV25-1 and TRBJ1-6; tentative D call: TRBD1 (6 bases). The length of the CDR3 is 15 residues. Germline V gives CDR1 MGHDK, CDR2 SYGVNS. With 2 bases removed from V and 9 bases from J, the gap between germline ends came to 14 bases.

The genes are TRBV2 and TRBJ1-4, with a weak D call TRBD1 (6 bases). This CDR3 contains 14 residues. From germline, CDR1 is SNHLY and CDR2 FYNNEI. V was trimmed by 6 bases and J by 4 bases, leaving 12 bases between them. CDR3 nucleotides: TGTGCCAGCAGATCAACAGGGAGTAATGAAAAACTGTTTTTT. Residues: CASRSTGSNEKLFF. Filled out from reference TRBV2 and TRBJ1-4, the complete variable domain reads EPEVTQTPSHQVTQMGQEVILRCVPISNHLYFYWYRQILGQKVEFLVSFYNNEISEKSEIFDDQFSVERPDGSNFTLKIRSTKLEDSAMYFCASRSTGSNEKLFFGSGTQLSVL.

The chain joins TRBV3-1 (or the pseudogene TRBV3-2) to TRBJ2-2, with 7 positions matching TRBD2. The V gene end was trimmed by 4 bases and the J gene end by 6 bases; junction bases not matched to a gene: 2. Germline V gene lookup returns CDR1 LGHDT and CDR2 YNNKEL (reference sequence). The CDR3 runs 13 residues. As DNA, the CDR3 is TGTGCCAGCAGCCGGGACTATGCCGGGGAGCTGTTTTTT. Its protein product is CASSRDYAGELFF.

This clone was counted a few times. CDR3 nucleotides: TGTGCCAGCAGCCAGACTCGGAGTAGCGGGGGCCGGAAAAACGAGCAGTACTTC. Its translation is CASSQTRSSGGRKNEQYF. The genes are TRBV11-2 and TRBJ2-7, with 9 bases matching TRBD2. In germline, CDR1 is SGHAT, CDR2 FQNNGV. V lost 5 bases to trimming and J lost 5 bases; unmatched junction nucleotides: 19. There are 18 residues in the CDR3.

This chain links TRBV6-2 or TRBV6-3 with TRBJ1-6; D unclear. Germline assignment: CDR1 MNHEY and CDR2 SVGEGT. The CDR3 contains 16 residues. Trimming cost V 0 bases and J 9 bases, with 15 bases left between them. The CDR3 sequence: CASSYSAPTSASPLHF. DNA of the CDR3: TGTGCCAGCAGTTACTCGGCACCCACATCCGCTTCACCCCTCCACTTT.

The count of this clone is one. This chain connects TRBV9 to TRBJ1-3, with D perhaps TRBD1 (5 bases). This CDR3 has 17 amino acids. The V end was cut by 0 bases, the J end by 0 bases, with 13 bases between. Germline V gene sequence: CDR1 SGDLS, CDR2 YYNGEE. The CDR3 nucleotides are TGTGCCAGCAGCGTAGAGCTAGGACACCCCTCTGGAAACACCATATATTTT. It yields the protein CASSVELGHPSGNTIYF.

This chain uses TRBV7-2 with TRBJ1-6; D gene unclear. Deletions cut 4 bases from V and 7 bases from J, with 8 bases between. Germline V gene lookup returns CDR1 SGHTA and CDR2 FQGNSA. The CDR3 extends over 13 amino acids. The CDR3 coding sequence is TGTGCCAGCAGCTCACAGATAAATTCACCCCTCCACTTT. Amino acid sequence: CASSSQINSPLHF.